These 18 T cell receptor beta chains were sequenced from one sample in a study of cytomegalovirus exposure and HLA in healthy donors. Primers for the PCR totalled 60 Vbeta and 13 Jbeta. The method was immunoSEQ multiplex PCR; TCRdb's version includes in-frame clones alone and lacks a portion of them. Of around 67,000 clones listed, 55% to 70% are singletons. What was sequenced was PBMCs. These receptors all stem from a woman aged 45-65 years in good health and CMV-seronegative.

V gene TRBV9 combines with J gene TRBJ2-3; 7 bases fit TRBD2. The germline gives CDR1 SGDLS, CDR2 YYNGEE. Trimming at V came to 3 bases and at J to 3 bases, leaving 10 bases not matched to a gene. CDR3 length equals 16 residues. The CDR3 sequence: CASSAPLGGGTDTQYF. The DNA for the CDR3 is TGTGCCAGCAGCGCCCCCTTGGGGGGAGGGACAGATACGCAGTATTTT.

CDR3 nucleotides: TGTGCCAGCAGTGAAGTGAGACAGGGAAGGTTGGAGGACACTGAAGCTTTCTTT. Translation: CASSEVRQGRLEDTEAFF. The V call is TRBV2, the J call TRBJ1-1; 7 bases line up with TRBD1. Germline assignment: CDR1 SNHLY and CDR2 FYNNEI. Trimming removed 1 base from V and 3 bases from J; junction bases left unmatched: 14. The CDR3 runs 18 residues.

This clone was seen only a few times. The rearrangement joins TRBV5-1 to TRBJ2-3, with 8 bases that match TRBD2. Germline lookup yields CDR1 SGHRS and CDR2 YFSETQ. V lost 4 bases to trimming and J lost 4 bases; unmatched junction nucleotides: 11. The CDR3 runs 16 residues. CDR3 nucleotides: TGCGCCAGCAGCCCGGGACTAGGAGCGAGACCAGATACGCAGTATTTT. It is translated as CASSPGLGARPDTQYF.

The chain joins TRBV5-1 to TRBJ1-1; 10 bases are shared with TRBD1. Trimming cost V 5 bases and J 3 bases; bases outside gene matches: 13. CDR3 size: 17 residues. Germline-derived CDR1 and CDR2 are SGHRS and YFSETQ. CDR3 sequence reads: CASRSQLSGTGDTEAFF. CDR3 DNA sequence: TGCGCCAGCAGGAGTCAACTATCCGGGACAGGGGACACTGAAGCTTTCTTT.

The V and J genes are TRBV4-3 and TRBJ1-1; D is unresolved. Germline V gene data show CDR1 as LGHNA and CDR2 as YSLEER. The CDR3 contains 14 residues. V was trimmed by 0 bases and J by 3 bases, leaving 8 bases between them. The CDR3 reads CASSQDRSHTEAFF. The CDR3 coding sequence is TGCGCCAGCAGCCAAGATAGATCCCACACTGAAGCTTTCTTT.

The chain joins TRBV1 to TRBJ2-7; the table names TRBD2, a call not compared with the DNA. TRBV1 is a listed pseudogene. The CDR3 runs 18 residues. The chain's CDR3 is CTSSQAPGLAGDSHEQYF. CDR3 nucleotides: TGCACCAGCAGCCAAGCCCCGGGACTAGCGGGAGACTCGCACGAGCAGTACTTC.

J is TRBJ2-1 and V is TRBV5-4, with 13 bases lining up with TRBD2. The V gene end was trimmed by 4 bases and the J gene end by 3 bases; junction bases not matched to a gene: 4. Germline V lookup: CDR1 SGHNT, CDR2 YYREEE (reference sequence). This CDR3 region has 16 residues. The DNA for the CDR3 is TGTGCCAGCAGCCCTCGGACTAGCGGGAGCTACAATGAGCAGTTCTTC. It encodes CASSPRTSGSYNEQFF.

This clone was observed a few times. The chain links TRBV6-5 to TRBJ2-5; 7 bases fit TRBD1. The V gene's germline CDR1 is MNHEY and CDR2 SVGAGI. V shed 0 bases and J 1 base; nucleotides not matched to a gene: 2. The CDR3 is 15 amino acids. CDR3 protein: CASSYSRDSQETQYF. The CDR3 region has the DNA TGTGCCAGCAGTTACTCGAGGGACAGCCAAGAGACCCAGTACTTC.

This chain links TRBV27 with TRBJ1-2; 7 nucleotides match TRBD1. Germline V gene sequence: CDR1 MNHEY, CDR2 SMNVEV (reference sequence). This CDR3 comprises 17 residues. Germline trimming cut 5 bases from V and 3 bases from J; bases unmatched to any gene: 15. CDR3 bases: TGTGCCAGCAGTCATCAATCCAAACAGGGGAGTCACTATGGCTACACCTTC. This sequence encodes CASSHQSKQGSHYGYTF.

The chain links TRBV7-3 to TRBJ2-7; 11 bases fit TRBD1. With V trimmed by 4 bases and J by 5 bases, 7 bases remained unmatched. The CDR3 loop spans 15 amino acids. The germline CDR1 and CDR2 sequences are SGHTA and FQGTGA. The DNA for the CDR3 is TGTGCCAGCAGCTCGGTGGGACAGGGGGGCCACGAGCAGTACTTC. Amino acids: CASSSVGQGGHEQYF.

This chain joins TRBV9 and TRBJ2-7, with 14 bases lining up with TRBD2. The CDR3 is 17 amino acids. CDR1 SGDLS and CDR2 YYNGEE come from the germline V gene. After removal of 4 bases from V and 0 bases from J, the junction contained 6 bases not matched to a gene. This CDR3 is CASSRLAGGQSSYEQYF. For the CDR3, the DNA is TGTGCCAGCAGCAGACTAGCGGGAGGGCAAAGCTCCTACGAGCAGTACTTC.

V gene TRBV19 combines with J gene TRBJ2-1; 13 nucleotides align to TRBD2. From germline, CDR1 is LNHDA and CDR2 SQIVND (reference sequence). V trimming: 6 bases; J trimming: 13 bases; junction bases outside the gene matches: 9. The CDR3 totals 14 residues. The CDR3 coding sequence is TGTGCCAGTAGAGCATTACTAGCGGGAGGGCCCCAGTTCTTC. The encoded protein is CASRALLAGGPQFF.

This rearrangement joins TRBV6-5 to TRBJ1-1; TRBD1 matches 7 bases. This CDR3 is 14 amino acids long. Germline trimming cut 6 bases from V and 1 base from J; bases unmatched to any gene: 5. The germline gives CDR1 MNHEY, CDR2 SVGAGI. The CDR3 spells CASRIRTGNTEAFF. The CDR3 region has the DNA TGTGCCAGCAGGATTCGGACAGGGAACACTGAAGCTTTCTTT.

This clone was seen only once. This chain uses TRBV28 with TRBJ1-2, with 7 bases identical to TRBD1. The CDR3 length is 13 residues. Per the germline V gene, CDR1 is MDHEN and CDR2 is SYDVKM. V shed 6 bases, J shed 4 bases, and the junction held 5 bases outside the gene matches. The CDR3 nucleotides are TGTGCCAGCAGAGGGGGCCCGGGCTATGGCTACACCTTC. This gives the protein CASRGGPGYGYTF.

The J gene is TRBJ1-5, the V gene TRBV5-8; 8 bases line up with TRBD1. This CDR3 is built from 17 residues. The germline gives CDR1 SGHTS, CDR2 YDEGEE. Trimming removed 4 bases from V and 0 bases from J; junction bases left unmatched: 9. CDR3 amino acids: CASSPWTGFNSNQPQHF. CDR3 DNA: TGTGCCAGCAGCCCCTGGACAGGGTTTAATAGCAATCAGCCCCAGCATTTT. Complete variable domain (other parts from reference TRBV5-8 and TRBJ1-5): EAGVTQSPTHLIKTRGQQATLRCSPISGHTSVYWYQQALGLGLQFLLWYDEGEERNRGNFPPRFSGRQFPNYSSELNVNALELEDSALYLCASSPWTGFNSNQPQHFGDGTRLSIL.

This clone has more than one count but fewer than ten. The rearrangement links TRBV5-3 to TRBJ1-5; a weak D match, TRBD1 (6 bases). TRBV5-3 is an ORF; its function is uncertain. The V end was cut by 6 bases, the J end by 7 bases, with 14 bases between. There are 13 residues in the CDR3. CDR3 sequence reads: CARIARGGQPQHF. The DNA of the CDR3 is TGTGCCAGAATCGCCAGGGGCGGACAGCCCCAGCATTTT.

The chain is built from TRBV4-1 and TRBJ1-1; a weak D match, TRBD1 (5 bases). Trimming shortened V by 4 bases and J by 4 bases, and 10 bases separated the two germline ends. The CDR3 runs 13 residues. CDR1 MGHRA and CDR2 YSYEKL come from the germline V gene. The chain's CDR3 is CASSRGHATEAFF. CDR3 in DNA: TGCGCCAGCAGCCGCGGACATGCCACTGAAGCTTTCTTT.

CDR3 residues: CASSSPRDRGRISGANVLTF. CDR3 nucleotides: TGTGCCAGCAGTTCCCCCCGGGACAGGGGGCGGATTTCTGGGGCCAACGTCCTGACTTTC. This rearrangement joins TRBV28 to TRBJ2-6; TRBD1 aligns across 12 bases. CDR3 length: 20 residues. V lost 4 bases, J lost 1 base, and 11 bases stayed unmatched. Germline CDR1 is MDHEN and CDR2 is SYDVKM.